This T cell receptor (beta chain) was sequenced during a study of cytomegalovirus exposure and HLA in healthy donors (dated by TCRdb to about 2017). Concerning the study at large: In an earlier analysis of under 600 of the donors, 250 to 350 Gb of sequence data and 100 million or so unique TCR beta sequences from about 190 million T cells were reported. An early release covering 550 to 700 HLA-typed donors comprised around 300 gigabases of sequencing data and tens of millions of unique TCR sequences. Of the 300 to 450 genotyped donors, over 70% fell in the genetic ancestry cluster associated with self-reported Caucasian donors. The aim of the study was to test whether cataloging public T cell receptors could identify signatures of past pathogen exposure. The T cell repertoires of 550 to 850 subjects were profiled by immunosequencing and related to cytomegalovirus serostatus. Besides the first cohort of around 700 subjects, a separate validation cohort made up of 120 different subjects was used. High-throughput TCR immunosequencing, statistical association of individual TCRs with disease status, and machine learning were combined to predict cytomegalovirus infection status. In a later analysis, previously published TCR beta repertoires from hundreds of donors were re-analyzed and high-resolution HLA genotyping was added so that TCR occurrence patterns could be studied. Rather than using new phenotypic data, the later analysis identified candidate immune exposures from TCR beta sequences and from how often those sequences occurred across donors. An earlier analysis of a few hundred of the donors applied high-throughput TCR beta sequencing to assess whether each TCR beta V gene segment acted as functional or pseudogenic. Donor age, sex, ethnicity and CMV serostatus were compiled alongside the repertoire data. A later genetic analysis took genome-wide SNP genotypes for about 55% of the 666 donors and used that subset as a discovery cohort. All discovery cohort repertoires had been generated using a single sequencing platform. HLA typing covered class I and class II loci at four-digit resolution. Typing coverage varied by locus: roughly 620-640 donors for A, B, C, DRB1 and DQB1; approximately 560 for DQA1; over 600 for DPA1; 450 to 480 for DPB1. Four or five DR-DQ haplotypes were handled as single units for association and clustering, since linkage in the cohort was strong. On average, roughly 250,000 unique TCR beta nucleotide sequences were sequenced per donor among about 400 genotyped donors of the cohort, with about 19% of those sequences being non-productive. Study-wide findings and limitations: Linkage disequilibrium might explain the correlated functional status among segregating V segments, but an unknown experimental factor could not be ruled out. A later analysis reported that several top co-occurrence clusters appeared linked to parvovirus B19, influenza, CMV and Epstein-Barr virus. A few of the identified cytomegalovirus-associated TCR beta chains were confirmed in vitro to be specific for cytomegalovirus antigens. When HLA alleles, especially DR and DQ, strongly co-occurred, attributing TCR associations to individual alleles was difficult. It was suggested by the authors that the approach could potentially be generalized to other disease states and immunological phenotypes. According to a later analysis, most CMV-associated TCR beta chains appeared to be HLA-restricted, and the HLA associations seemed to be driven largely by CMV exposure. In a later analysis, HLA-associated TCR beta chains showed more clonal expansion and lower generation probabilities than non-associated chains that were equally common. A later analysis found that TCR association rates varied across HLA loci, with DRB1 alleles showing the most associated TCRs and HLA-C alleles the fewest. Immune exposure information for the cohort was limited to CMV serostatus. A later genetic analysis reported fewer N-insertions in productive TCRs among donors in an Asian-associated ancestry cluster than the roughly 670-donor mean. Specific HLA alleles were associated with around 18,000 TCR beta sequences at a false discovery rate of 0.05 in a later analysis. Because counts were too low, approximately 15 rarely observed V segments, including chromosome 9 orphons, were excluded from the earlier analysis of around 640 of the donors. An earlier analysis of 587 of the donors showed that most TCR beta V segments appeared in productive rearrangements either about 87% or about 30% of the time, which broadly matched IMGT annotations. Cytomegalovirus status was reported to be diagnosed by the classifier with high specificity and sensitivity in both the original and validation cohorts. A total of fewer than 200 TCR beta chains were listed by the study as associated with cytomegalovirus. The sequencing pipeline was judged likely to have produced a cluster of highly shared sequence variants as a technical artifact. A further reported finding was that TCR beta sequences accurately predicted the HLA-A and HLA-B alleles for most subjects in the first cohort. This cohort had only TCR beta chains sequenced, and the lack of alpha or paired-chain data limited which features could be detected. Across donors, most TCR sequences were observed very rarely, whereas some public TCRs were present in many individuals. Sequencing depth was assumed to be roughly uniform across donors in the presence/absence analyses, though that assumption may not hold. Because HLA typing was missing for some donors at each locus, association tests included only the typed subset. Because the 87-base-pair reads could not distinguish some IMGT-functional V segments, including TRBV6-2 and TRBV6-3, those segments were excluded. V-gene and J-gene trimming of TCR beta chains was associated with a missense DCLRE1C variant in a later genetic analysis, and the association was replicated in an independent cohort.

The library came from the immunoSEQ multiplex PCR assay. For the multiplex PCR, a mixture combining 60 forward primers for TCR Vbeta segments and 13 reverse primers for TCR Jbeta segments was used. The CDR3 region of rearranged TCR beta genes was amplified from genomic DNA with a multiplex PCR assay. On the Illumina HiSeq System, the amplified TCR beta libraries were sequenced as 87-base-pair reads. Concerning the study's data processing: In a later analysis, some 80 million unique TCR beta chains were counted across the approximately 640 repertoires, and around 11 million of these chains were shared by at least two donors. Raw reads were error-corrected and collapsed into unique sequences by a nearest-neighbor algorithm in which closely related sequences were merged to remove PCR and sequencing errors. V, D and J gene segments were assigned by aligning CDR3 sequences to IMGT reference sequences. For a sequence to be retained, a match of at least six nucleotides was required to both a V gene segment and a J gene segment. Rearrangements were called productive when the CDR3 lacked stop codons and stayed in frame with V and J; all others were non-productive. CDR3 was defined by IMGT convention, running from the second conserved V-encoded cysteine to the conserved J-encoded phenylalanine. The earlier analysis of roughly 590 of the donors excluded sequences that lacked an unambiguous match to a single V gene segment. In an earlier analysis of approximately 500 of the donors, a V segment was called functional when productive rearrangements were above 56.7%, and segregating when the standard deviation between donors exceeded 5%. To diagnose cytomegalovirus status from the catalog of TCR beta chain sequences, a statistical classification framework was built. In a later analysis, V and J genes were assigned by comparing TCR nucleotide sequences against IMGT/GENE-DB human TR gene sequences. Using the TCRdist pipeline, a later analysis assigned CDR3 sequences along with most-parsimonious VDJ recombination scenarios. In a later analysis, each TCR beta chain was defined by its CDR3 amino acid sequence together with its V-gene family, and reads lacking a unique V-gene family were excluded. In a later analysis, 450 to 600 highly shared, low-generation-probability nucleotide sequences were removed to address suspected cross-contamination and a sequencing artifact. A later analysis calculated a clonal expansion index for each public chain from normalized within-repertoire ranks of inferred template counts. Generation probabilities in a later analysis came from a VDJ recombination model fitted to out-of-frame rearrangements, and those results were checked against IGoR. Hypergeometric tests were used in a later analysis to score TCR-TCR, TCR-HLA and TCR-CMV co-occurrence, with a repertoire-size bias correction applied to the TCR pairs. A later analysis estimated false discovery rates by permuting HLA or CMV assignments 20 times. A later analysis grouped co-occurring TCRs with DBSCAN, adding TCRdist sequence similarity when clustering within HLA-allele-positive subsets. Repertoires with fewer than 30,000 or more than 120,000 public chains, plus five repertoires with anomalous nucleotide sharing, were excluded from co-occurrence clustering. TCRdb obtained this table from immuneACCESS and retained in-frame rearrangements with V and J assigned. These tables miss some clones; where compared with another copy, unresolved V genes account for less than half of the shortfall, and the remainder is unexplained. The D gene and trimming were derived from the DNA, and the V and J assignments and clone size from that table. This sample's table contains roughly 100,000 clones. 15% to 19% of the sample rests with the top ten.

A word on this clone: Its antigen is not yet known.

In total, roughly 670 healthy bone marrow donors made up the cohort. At the time of sampling, all cohort members were nominally healthy, though unrecorded immune exposures were likely present. The donor was CMV seropositive and belonged to the group of some 290 seropositive cohort members. Every donor gave a peripheral blood sample, and the peripheral blood mononuclear cells from that sample were used for TCR beta sequencing. The Qiagen DNeasy Blood Extraction Kit was used to extract genomic DNA from the blood cell samples. Relative to germline, V is missing 5 bases and J is missing 5 bases, with 17 bases of the junction outside any gene match. According to the germline V gene (reference sequence), CDR1 reads SGHKS and CDR2 reads YYEKEE. Spanning cysteine to phenylalanine, the CDR3 consists of 18 amino acids. Of all the DNA, just the CDR3 is kept, 54 bases in frame from base 1.

The receptor chain draws on TRBV5-5 and TRBJ2-1, and 9 bases in between align with TRBD2. Sequenced sample: PBMCs. The sequence derives from a man in his fifties or sixties in good health and CMV-seropositive. The DNA reads TGTGCCAGCAGGACCGGGCTAGCGGGAAGTACATCACACAATGAGCAGTTCTTC. The resulting protein is CASRTGLAGSTSHNEQFF.